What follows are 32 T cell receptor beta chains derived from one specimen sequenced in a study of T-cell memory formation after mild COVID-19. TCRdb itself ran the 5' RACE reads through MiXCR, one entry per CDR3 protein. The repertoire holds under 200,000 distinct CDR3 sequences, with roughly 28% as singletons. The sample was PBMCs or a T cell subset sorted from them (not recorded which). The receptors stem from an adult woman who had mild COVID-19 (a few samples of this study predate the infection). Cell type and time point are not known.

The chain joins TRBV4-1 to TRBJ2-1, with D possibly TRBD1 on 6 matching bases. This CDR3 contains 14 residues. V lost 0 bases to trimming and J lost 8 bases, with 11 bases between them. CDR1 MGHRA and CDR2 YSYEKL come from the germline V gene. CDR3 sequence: CASSQEPGAHEQFF. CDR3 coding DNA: TGCGCCAGCAGCCAAGAACCAGGGGCGCATGAGCAGTTCTTC.

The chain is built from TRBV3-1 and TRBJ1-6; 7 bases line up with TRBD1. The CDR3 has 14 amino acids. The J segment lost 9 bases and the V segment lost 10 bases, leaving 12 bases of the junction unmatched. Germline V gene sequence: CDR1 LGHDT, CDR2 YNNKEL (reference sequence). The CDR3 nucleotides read TGTGCCACCACGCCGACAGGGCCAAGTTCACCCCTCCACTTT. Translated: CATTPTGPSSPLHF.

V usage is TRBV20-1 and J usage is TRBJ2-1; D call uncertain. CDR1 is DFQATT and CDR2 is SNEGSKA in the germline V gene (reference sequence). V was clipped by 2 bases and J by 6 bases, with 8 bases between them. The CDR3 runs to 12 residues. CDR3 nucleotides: TGCAGTGCTAGAACCCAGATCAATGAGCAGTTCTTC. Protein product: CSARTQINEQFF.

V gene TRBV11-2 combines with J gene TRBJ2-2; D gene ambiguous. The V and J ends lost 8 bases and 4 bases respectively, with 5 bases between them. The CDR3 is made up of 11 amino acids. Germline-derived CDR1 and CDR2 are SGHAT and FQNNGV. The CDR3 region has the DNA TGTGCCAGCGTGGGCACCGGGGAGCTGTTTTTT. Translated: CASVGTGELFF.

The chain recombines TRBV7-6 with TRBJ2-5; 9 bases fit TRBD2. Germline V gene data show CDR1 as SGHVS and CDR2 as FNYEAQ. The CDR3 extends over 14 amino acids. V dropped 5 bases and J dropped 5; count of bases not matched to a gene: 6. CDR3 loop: CASSPGLAKETQYF. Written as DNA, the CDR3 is TGTGCCAGCAGCCCGGGACTAGCAAAGGAGACCCAGTACTTC.

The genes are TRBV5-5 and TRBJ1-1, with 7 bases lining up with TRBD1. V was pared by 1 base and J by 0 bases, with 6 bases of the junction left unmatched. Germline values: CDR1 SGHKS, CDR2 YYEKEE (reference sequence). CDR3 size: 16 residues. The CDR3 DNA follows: TGTGCCAGCAGCTTGTTGCAGGGGGTGGTGAACACTGAAGCTTTCTTT. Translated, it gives CASSLLQGVVNTEAFF.

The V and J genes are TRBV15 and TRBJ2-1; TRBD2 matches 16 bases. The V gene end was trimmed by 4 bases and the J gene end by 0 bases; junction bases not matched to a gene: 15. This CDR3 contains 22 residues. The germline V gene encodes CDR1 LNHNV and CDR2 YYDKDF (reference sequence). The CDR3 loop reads CATSTFAVGTSGGAISYNEQFF. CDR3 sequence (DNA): TGTGCCACCAGCACGTTCGCAGTCGGGACTAGCGGGGGGGCGATCTCCTACAATGAGCAGTTCTTC.

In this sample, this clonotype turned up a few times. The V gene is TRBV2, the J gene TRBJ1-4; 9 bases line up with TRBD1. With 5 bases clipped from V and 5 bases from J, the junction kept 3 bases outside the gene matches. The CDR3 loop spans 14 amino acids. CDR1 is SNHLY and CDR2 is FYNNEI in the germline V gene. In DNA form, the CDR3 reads TGTGCCAGCAGTTGGGGGACAGGGAATGAAAAACTGTTTTTT. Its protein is CASSWGTGNEKLFF. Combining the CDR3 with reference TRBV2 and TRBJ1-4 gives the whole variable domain EPEVTQTPSHQVTQMGQEVILRCVPISNHLYFYWYRQILGQKVEFLVSFYNNEISEKSEIFDDQFSVERPDGSNFTLKIRSTKLEDSAMYFCASSWGTGNEKLFFGSGTQLSVL.

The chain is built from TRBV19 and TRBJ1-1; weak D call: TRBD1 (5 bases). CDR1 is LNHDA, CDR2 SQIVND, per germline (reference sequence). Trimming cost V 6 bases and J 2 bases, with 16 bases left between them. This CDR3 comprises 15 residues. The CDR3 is CASRDQGPVNTEAFF. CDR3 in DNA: TGTGCCAGTAGGGACCAGGGACCAGTCAACACTGAAGCTTTCTTT. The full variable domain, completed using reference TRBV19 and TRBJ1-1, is DGGITQSPKYLFRKEGQNVTLSCEQNLNHDAMYWYRQDPGQGLRLIYYSQIVNDFQKGDIAEGYSVSREKKESFPLTVTSAQKNPTAFYLCASRDQGPVNTEAFFGQGTRLTVV.

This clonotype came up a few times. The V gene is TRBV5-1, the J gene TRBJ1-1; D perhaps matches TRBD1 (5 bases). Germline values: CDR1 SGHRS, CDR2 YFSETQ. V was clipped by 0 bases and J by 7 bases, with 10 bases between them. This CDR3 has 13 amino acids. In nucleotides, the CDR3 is TGCGCCAGCAGCTTGGCATCTGGGGGTGAAGCTTTCTTT. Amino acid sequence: CASSLASGGEAFF. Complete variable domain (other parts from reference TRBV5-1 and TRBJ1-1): KAGVTQTPRYLIKTRGQQVTLSCSPISGHRSVSWYQQTPGQGLQFLFEYFSETQRNKGNFPGRFSGRQFSNSRSEMNVSTLELGDSALYLCASSLASGGEAFFGQGTRLTVV.

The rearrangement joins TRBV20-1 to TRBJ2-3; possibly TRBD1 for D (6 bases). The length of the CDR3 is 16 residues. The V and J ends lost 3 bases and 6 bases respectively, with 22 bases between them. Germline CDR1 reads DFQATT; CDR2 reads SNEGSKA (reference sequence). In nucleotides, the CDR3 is TGCAGTGCTAGGAAATTGGGGGCCACCACATTGGATACGCAGTATTTT. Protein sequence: CSARKLGATTLDTQYF.

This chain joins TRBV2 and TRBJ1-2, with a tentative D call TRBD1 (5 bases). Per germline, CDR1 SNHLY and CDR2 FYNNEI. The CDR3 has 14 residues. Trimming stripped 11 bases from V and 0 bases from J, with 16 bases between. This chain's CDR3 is CADGTRGANYGYTF. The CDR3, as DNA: TGTGCCGACGGCACTAGGGGAGCTAACTATGGCTACACCTTC. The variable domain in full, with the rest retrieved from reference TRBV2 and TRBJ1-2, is EPEVTQTPSHQVTQMGQEVILRCVPISNHLYFYWYRQILGQKVEFLVSFYNNEISEKSEIFDDQFSVERPDGSNFTLKIRSTKLEDSAMYFCADGTRGANYGYTFGSGTRLTVV.

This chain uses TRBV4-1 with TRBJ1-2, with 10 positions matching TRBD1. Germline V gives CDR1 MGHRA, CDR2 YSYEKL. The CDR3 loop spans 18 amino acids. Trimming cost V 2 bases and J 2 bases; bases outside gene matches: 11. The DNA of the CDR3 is TGCGCCAGCAGCCAATCTCCCCTCAGACAGGGGGCGAACTATGGCTACACCTTC. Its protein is CASSQSPLRQGANYGYTF.

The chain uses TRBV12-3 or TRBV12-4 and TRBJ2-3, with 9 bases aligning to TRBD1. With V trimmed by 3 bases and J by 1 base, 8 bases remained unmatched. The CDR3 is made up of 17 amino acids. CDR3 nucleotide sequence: TGTGCCAGCAGTTTGAACAGGGGGCTTAGCGGCACAGATACGCAGTATTTT. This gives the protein CASSLNRGLSGTDTQYF.

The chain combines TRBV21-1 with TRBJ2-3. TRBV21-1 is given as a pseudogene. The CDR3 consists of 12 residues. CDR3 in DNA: TGTGCCAGCGGGGCTGGCACAGATACGCAGTATTTT. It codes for CASGAGTDTQYF.

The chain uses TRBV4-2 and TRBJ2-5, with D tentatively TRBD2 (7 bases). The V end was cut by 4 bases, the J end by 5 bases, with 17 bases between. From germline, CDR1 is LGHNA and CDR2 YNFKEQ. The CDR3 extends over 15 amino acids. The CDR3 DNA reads TGTGCCAGCAGCCGCGGGGGCGTCGGGGAGGAGACCCAGTACTTC. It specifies CASSRGGVGEETQYF.

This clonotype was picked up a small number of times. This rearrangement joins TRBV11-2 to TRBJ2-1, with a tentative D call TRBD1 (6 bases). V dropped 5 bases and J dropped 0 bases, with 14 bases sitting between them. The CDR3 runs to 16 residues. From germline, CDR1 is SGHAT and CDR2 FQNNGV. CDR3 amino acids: CASSLEGQSSYNEQFF. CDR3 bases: TGTGCCAGCAGCCTGGAAGGACAGAGCTCCTACAATGAGCAGTTCTTC.

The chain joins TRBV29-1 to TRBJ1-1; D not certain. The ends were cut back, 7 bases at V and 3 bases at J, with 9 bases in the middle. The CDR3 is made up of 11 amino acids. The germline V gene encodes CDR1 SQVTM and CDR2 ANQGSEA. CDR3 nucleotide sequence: TGCAGCGCAGGTAAAGACACTGAAGCTTTCTTT. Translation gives CSAGKDTEAFF.

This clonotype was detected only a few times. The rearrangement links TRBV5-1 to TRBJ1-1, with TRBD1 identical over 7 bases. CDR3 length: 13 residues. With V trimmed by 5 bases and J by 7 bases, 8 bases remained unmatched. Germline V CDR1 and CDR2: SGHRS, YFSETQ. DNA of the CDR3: TGCGCCAGCAGTCCGACAGGGAGGGTTGAAGCTTTCTTT. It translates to CASSPTGRVEAFF.

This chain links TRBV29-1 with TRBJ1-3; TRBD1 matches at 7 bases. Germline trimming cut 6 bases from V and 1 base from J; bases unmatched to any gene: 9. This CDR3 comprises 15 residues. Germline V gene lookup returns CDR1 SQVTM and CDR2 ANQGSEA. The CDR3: CSVTTGYASGNTIYF. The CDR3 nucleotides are TGCAGCGTGACGACAGGGTATGCGTCTGGAAACACCATATATTTT.

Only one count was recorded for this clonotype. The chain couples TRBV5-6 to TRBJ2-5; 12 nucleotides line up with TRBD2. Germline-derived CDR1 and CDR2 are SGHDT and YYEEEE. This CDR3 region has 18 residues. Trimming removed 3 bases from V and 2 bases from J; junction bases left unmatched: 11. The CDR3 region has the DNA TGTGCCAGCAGCTCGTTTTTCGATCTAGCGGGAGGGCAAGAGACCCAGTACTTC. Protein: CASSSFFDLAGGQETQYF.

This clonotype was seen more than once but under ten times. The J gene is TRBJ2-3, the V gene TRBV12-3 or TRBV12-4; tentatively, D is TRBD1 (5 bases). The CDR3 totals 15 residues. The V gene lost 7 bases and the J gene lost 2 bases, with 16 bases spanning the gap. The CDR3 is CASTLGRVFTDTQYF. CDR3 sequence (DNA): TGTGCCAGCACCCTCGGCAGGGTATTCACAGATACGCAGTATTTT.

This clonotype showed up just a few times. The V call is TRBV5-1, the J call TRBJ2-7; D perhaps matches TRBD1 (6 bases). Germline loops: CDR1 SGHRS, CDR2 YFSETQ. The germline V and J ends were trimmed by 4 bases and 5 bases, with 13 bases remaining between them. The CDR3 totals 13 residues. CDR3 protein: CASSGAQGDEQYF. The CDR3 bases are TGCGCCAGCAGCGGGGCACAGGGAGACGAGCAGTACTTC.

CDR3 bases: TGCGCCAGCAGCCAGGGACAGGGGAGCAATCAGCCCCAGCATTTT. Residues: CASSQGQGSNQPQHF. V gene TRBV5-1 combines with J gene TRBJ1-5; TRBD1 aligns across 10 bases. V trimming: 4 bases; J trimming: 1 base; junction bases outside the gene matches: 2. Germline V gives CDR1 SGHRS, CDR2 YFSETQ. The CDR3 length is 15 residues.

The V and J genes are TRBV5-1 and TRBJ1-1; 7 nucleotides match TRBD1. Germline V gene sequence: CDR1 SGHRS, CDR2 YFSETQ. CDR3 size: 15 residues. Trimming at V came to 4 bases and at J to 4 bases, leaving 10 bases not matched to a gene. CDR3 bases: TGCGCCAGCAGCCCCGGGCGAGAGGGGGCCACTGAAGCTTTCTTT. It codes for CASSPGREGATEAFF.

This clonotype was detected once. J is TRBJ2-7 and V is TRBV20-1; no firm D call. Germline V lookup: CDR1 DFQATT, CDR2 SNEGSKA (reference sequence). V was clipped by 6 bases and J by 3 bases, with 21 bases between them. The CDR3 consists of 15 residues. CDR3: CSARPPSASIYEQYF. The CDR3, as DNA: TGCAGTGCAAGGCCCCCAAGCGCGTCCATCTACGAGCAGTACTTC.

The CDR3 DNA is TGTGCCAGCCCACCAGGGAGACTAGCGGGAGGGAGCCCAGATACGCAGTATTTT. Translating it yields CASPPGRLAGGSPDTQYF. The V and J genes are TRBV28 and TRBJ2-3; 14 bases fit TRBD2. The CDR3 has 18 residues. V was clipped by 8 bases and J by 4 bases; unmatched bases: 14. The germline V gene encodes CDR1 MDHEN and CDR2 SYDVKM.

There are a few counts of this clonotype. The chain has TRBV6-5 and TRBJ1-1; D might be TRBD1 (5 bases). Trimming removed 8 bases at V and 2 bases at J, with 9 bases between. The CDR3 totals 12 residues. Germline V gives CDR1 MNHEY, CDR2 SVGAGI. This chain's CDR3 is CASHRPNTEAFF. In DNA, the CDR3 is TGTGCCAGCCACAGGCCAAACACTGAAGCTTTCTTT.

CDR3: CASSFGLAGTADIQYF. CDR3 DNA sequence: TGTGCCAGCAGCTTCGGACTAGCGGGGACTGCAGACATTCAGTACTTC. The chain has TRBV7-9 and TRBJ2-4, with 12 positions matching TRBD2. This CDR3 has 16 amino acids. J gave up 8 bases and V 3 bases, and 8 bases lay outside the gene matches. Germline lookup yields CDR1 SEHNR and CDR2 FQNEAQ (reference sequence).

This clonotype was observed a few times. The CDR3 DNA follows: TGCGCCAGCCGAAGGGGACGTAACGAAGAGACCCAGTACTTC. Translating it yields CASRRGRNEETQYF. This rearrangement joins TRBV5-1 to TRBJ2-5; either TRBD1 or TRBD2 may supply D (5 bases each). CDR1 is SGHRS and CDR2 is YFSETQ in the germline V gene. This CDR3 spans 14 amino acids. The V gene lost 7 bases and the J gene lost 3 bases, with 16 bases spanning the gap.

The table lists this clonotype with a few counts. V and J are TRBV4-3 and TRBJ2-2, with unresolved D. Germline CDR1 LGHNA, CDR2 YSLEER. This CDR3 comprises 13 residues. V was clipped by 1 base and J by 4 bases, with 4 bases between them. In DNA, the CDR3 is TGCGCCAGCAGCCAAGTCCCCACCGGGGAGCTGTTTTTT. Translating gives CASSQVPTGELFF.

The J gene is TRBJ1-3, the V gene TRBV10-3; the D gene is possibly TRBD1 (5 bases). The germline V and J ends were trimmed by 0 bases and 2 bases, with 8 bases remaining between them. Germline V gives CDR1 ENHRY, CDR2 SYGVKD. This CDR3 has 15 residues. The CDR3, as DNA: TGTGCCATCAGTGAGTCTCCAGGGACTGGAAACACCATATATTTT. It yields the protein CAISESPGTGNTIYF.